Following are 25 T cell receptor beta chains from one sample sequenced in a study of cytomegalovirus exposure and HLA in healthy donors. Amplification used 60 Vbeta primers and 13 Jbeta primers. Generated by immunoSEQ multiplex PCR, the TCRdb table keeps only in-frame clones and is missing some. The sample is made up of 150,000 to 200,000 clones, and the top ten hold approximately 0.82% of it. The sequenced material came from PBMCs. Receptors were obtained from a woman between 18 and 30 years old in good health and CMV-seropositive.

The gene calls are TRBV5-1 and TRBJ2-7; unclear D gene. Germline CDR1 SGHRS, CDR2 YFSETQ. With 0 bases removed from V and 2 bases from J, the gap between germline ends came to 9 bases. The CDR3 is made up of 14 amino acids. Here the CDR3 reads CASSLGPDTYEQYF. CDR3 nucleotides: TGCGCCAGCAGCTTGGGGCCCGATACCTACGAGCAGTACTTC.

J is TRBJ2-7 and V is TRBV19; D is undetermined. The V end lost 3 bases, the J end lost 6 bases, and 12 bases lay between the germline ends. CDR3 size: 13 residues. Germline V gene lookup returns CDR1 LNHDA and CDR2 SQIVND (reference sequence). The CDR3 loop is CASSIEVWVEQYF. CDR3 DNA: TGTGCCAGTAGTATCGAGGTGTGGGTCGAGCAGTACTTC.

The J gene is TRBJ2-3, the V gene TRBV5-1; the D gene is possibly TRBD1 (5 bases). The CDR3 has 14 residues. V lost 5 bases and J 2 bases, leaving 12 bases between the germline ends. In germline, CDR1 is SGHRS, CDR2 YFSETQ. CDR3 DNA sequence: TGCGCCAGCAGTTTTCGACAGAACACAGATACGCAGTATTTT. It translates to CASSFRQNTDTQYF. The full variable domain, its missing parts supplied by reference TRBV5-1 and TRBJ2-3, is KAGVTQTPRYLIKTRGQQVTLSCSPISGHRSVSWYQQTPGQGLQFLFEYFSETQRNKGNFPGRFSGRQFSNSRSEMNVSTLELGDSALYLCASSFRQNTDTQYFGPGTRLTVL.

This chain links TRBV19 with TRBJ2-1; 7 bases map to TRBD1. Looked up from germline, CDR1 is LNHDA and CDR2 is SQIVND (reference sequence). V shed 0 bases and J 4 bases; nucleotides not matched to a gene: 3. This CDR3 is built from 15 residues. The CDR3 here is CASSIDGDRYNEQFF. The DNA for the CDR3 is TGTGCCAGTAGTATAGATGGGGACAGATACAATGAGCAGTTCTTC.

V and J are TRBV9 and TRBJ2-7, with 12 bases lining up with TRBD2. Germline lookup yields CDR1 SGDLS and CDR2 YYNGEE. The CDR3 extends over 16 amino acids. J lost 3 bases, V lost 0 bases, and 4 bases had no gene match. Here the CDR3 reads CASSVGLAGVSYEQYF. DNA of the CDR3: TGTGCCAGCAGCGTAGGACTAGCGGGAGTTAGCTACGAGCAGTACTTC.

This sequence joins TRBV18 and TRBJ2-1; D may be TRBD2 (6 bases). The CDR3 runs 16 residues. Germline V CDR1 and CDR2: KGHSH, LQKENI. The V end was cut by 3 bases, the J end by 0 bases, with 12 bases between. The CDR3 sequence is CASSPGGGSSYNEQFF. CDR3 DNA sequence: TGTGCCAGCTCACCGGGTGGGGGGAGCTCCTACAATGAGCAGTTCTTC.

This sequence joins TRBV10-3 and TRBJ1-5; D may be TRBD1 (6 bases). This CDR3 has 15 amino acids. V was trimmed by 3 bases and J by 3 bases, leaving 12 bases between them. In germline, CDR1 is ENHRY, CDR2 SYGVKD. The CDR3 spells CAISEGGQNNQPQHF. The CDR3 DNA sequence: TGTGCCATCAGTGAAGGGGGACAAAACAATCAGCCCCAGCATTTT.

The V and J genes are TRBV7-2 and TRBJ2-7; 7 nucleotides align to TRBD2. Germline V lookup: CDR1 SGHTA, CDR2 FQGNSA. The CDR3 covers 16 residues. The V gene end was trimmed by 1 base and the J gene end by 2 bases; junction bases not matched to a gene: 8. The CDR3 DNA reads as TGTGCCAGCAGCTTAGTAGGGGACTATGGGGCCTACGAGCAGTACTTC. The encoded protein is CASSLVGDYGAYEQYF.

The chain employs TRBV5-1 and TRBJ1-2, with a weak D call TRBD1 (5 bases). V was pared by 0 bases and J by 1 base, with 13 bases between. The CDR3 sequence is 16 residues long. The germline V gene encodes CDR1 SGHRS and CDR2 YFSETQ. The CDR3 region is CASSLAAGTINYGYTF. Here the CDR3 DNA reads TGCGCCAGCAGCTTGGCGGCAGGGACTATTAACTATGGCTACACCTTC.

This sequence joins TRBV6-5 and TRBJ1-2; maybe TRBD1 (5 bases). The CDR3 loop spans 12 amino acids. Germline V CDR1 and CDR2: MNHEY, SVGAGI. V lost 6 bases to trimming and J lost 4 bases, with 9 bases between them. CDR3 bases: TGTGCCAGCAGAGGGGCTGGCTATGGCTACACCTTC. Encoded protein: CASRGAGYGYTF.

This chain uses TRBV5-1 with TRBJ2-5, with D possibly being TRBD2 (5 bases). The CDR3 is 14 amino acids. V shed 4 bases and J shed 1 base, with 11 bases lying between them. CDR1 is SGHRS, CDR2 YFSETQ, per germline. Here the CDR3 DNA reads TGCGCCAGCAGCGCCCGGGGAAGCCAAGAGACCCAGTACTTC. It encodes CASSARGSQETQYF. The full variable domain, with the rest looked up from reference TRBV5-1 and TRBJ2-5, is KAGVTQTPRYLIKTRGQQVTLSCSPISGHRSVSWYQQTPGQGLQFLFEYFSETQRNKGNFPGRFSGRQFSNSRSEMNVSTLELGDSALYLCASSARGSQETQYFGPGTRLLVL.

This chain uses TRBV19 with TRBJ2-1; 10 nucleotides line up with TRBD2. The CDR3 is made up of 17 amino acids. Trimming cost V 3 bases and J 0 bases; bases outside gene matches: 5. Germline loops: CDR1 LNHDA, CDR2 SQIVND (reference sequence). CDR3 residues: CASSIGSGRSSYNEQFF. The CDR3 nucleotides are TGTGCCAGTAGTATTGGTAGCGGGAGGAGCTCCTACAATGAGCAGTTCTTC.

The chain uses TRBV29-1 and TRBJ2-7; D is perhaps TRBD2 (6 bases). Germline lookup yields CDR1 SQVTM and CDR2 ANQGSEA. The CDR3 has 14 amino acids. The V end lost 7 bases, the J end lost 3 bases, and 19 bases lay between the germline ends. CDR3 bases: TGCAGCGCTAAATTTCAGGGTAGCGGCTACGAGCAGTACTTC. Protein product: CSAKFQGSGYEQYF.

The chain uses TRBV6-1 and TRBJ2-7; the match to TRBD2 covers 10 bases. V lost 0 bases to trimming and J lost 0 bases; unmatched junction nucleotides: 2. Germline CDR1 is MNHNS and CDR2 is SASEGT. The CDR3 length is 16 residues. The DNA of the CDR3 is TGTGCCAGCAGTGAAGCGCTAGCGGGGGCCTCCTACGAGCAGTACTTC. Amino acid sequence: CASSEALAGASYEQYF.

J is TRBJ2-1 and V is TRBV6-6; D unresolved. Germline CDR1 is MNHNY and CDR2 is SVGAGI (reference sequence). The V end lost 0 bases, the J end lost 8 bases, and 8 bases lay between the germline ends. The CDR3 runs 13 residues. The CDR3 sequence: CASSYSFRDEQFF. The CDR3 DNA sequence: TGTGCCAGCAGTTACTCGTTCCGCGATGAGCAGTTCTTC.

In nucleotides, the CDR3 is TGTGCCAGCAGTGACCCCACCGGGACAGGGTATTCCTATAATTCACCCCTCCACTTT. Protein sequence: CASSDPTGTGYSYNSPLHF. The chain recombines TRBV6-1 with TRBJ1-6; TRBD1 matches 9 bases. This CDR3 is 19 amino acids long. The J segment lost 1 base and the V segment lost 3 bases, leaving 10 bases of the junction unmatched. In germline, CDR1 is MNHNS, CDR2 SASEGT.

The CDR3 region has the DNA TGCGCCAGCAGCCAACTACACAGTAACAATCAGCCCCAGCATTTT. This translates into CASSQLHSNNQPQHF. This chain uses TRBV4-1 with TRBJ1-5; D remains unclear. This CDR3 comprises 15 residues. Germline CDR1 MGHRA, CDR2 YSYEKL. V lost 2 bases and J 3 bases, leaving 11 bases between the germline ends.

V gene TRBV2 combines with J gene TRBJ2-1; 13 nucleotides match TRBD2. This CDR3 region has 23 residues. Germline lookup yields CDR1 SNHLY and CDR2 FYNNEI. V lost 6 bases, J lost 0 bases, and 23 bases stayed unmatched. CDR3 residues: CASSYRQGTRTSGGRSSYNEQFF. Here the CDR3 DNA reads TGTGCCAGCAGCTACCGACAGGGGACCAGGACTAGCGGGGGCCGAAGCTCCTACAATGAGCAGTTCTTC. Using reference TRBV2 and TRBJ2-1 for the parts outside the CDR3, the full variable domain is EPEVTQTPSHQVTQMGQEVILRCVPISNHLYFYWYRQILGQKVEFLVSFYNNEISEKSEIFDDQFSVERPDGSNFTLKIRSTKLEDSAMYFCASSYRQGTRTSGGRSSYNEQFFGPGTRLTVL.

This sequence joins TRBV7-9 and TRBJ1-3; the D is unclear. In germline, CDR1 is SEHNR, CDR2 FQNEAQ (reference sequence). The CDR3 covers 15 residues. V shed 3 bases and J shed 0 bases, with 9 bases lying between them. The CDR3 loop reads CASSFGPSSGNTIYF. The CDR3 DNA sequence: TGTGCCAGCAGCTTTGGGCCGAGCTCTGGAAACACCATATATTTT.

This chain links TRBV14 with TRBJ1-5; D is unresolved. The CDR3 extends over 12 amino acids. V lost 2 bases, J lost 7 bases, and 6 bases lay in between. Germline V gene sequence: CDR1 SGHDN, CDR2 FVKESK. Written as DNA, the CDR3 is TGTGCCAGCAGCCAAAACAAACAGCCCCAGCATTTT. The encoded protein is CASSQNKQPQHF. The whole variable domain, filled in from reference TRBV14 and TRBJ1-5, reads EAGVTQFPSHSVIEKGQTVTLRCDPISGHDNLYWYRRVMGKEIKFLLHFVKESKQDESGMPNNRFLAERTGGTYSTLKVQPAELEDSGVYFCASSQNKQPQHFGDGTRLSIL.

The DNA for the CDR3 is TGTGCCAGCAGCCTCCTCGACAGATCTGAAGCTTTCTTT. Protein product: CASSLLDRSEAFF. The chain uses TRBV4-2 and TRBJ1-1; a possible D gene is TRBD1 (5 bases). V was trimmed by 4 bases and J by 6 bases, leaving 12 bases between them. This CDR3 region has 13 residues. The germline V gene encodes CDR1 LGHNA and CDR2 YNFKEQ.

This chain links TRBV6-5 with TRBJ2-5, with D maybe TRBD1 (6 bases). TRBJ2-7 matches the DNA end more closely, so the J call is doubtful. CDR1 MNHEY and CDR2 SVGAGI come from the germline V gene. The CDR3 runs 14 residues. CDR3 protein: CASSYPDSLYEQYF. The CDR3 bases are TGTGCCAGCAGTTACCCGGACAGTCTCTACGAGCAGTACTTC.

V gene TRBV7-2 combines with J gene TRBJ1-4, with D hard to call. Looked up from germline, CDR1 is SGHTA and CDR2 is FQGNSA. Between the trimmed V and J ends, which lost 2 bases and 8 bases, there was a span of 15 bases. The CDR3 runs 15 residues. The DNA of the CDR3 is TGTGCCAGCAGCTTATTTTGGGGTGCGGGCGAAAAACTGTTTTTT. Protein product: CASSLFWGAGEKLFF.

CDR3 sequence: CASSSDSLYNYGYTF. DNA for the CDR3: TGCGCCAGCAGCTCTGACAGTCTATATAACTATGGCTACACCTTC. This chain joins TRBV5-1 and TRBJ1-2, with D perhaps TRBD1 (5 bases). CDR3 length equals 15 residues. Trimming cost V 3 bases and J 1 base, with 13 bases left between them. Germline V gene data show CDR1 as SGHRS and CDR2 as YFSETQ.

The chain has TRBV19 and TRBJ2-1, with D possibly being TRBD2 (6 bases). CDR3 length: 16 residues. Between the trimmed V and J ends, which lost 2 bases and 5 bases, there was a span of 16 bases. The germline V gene has CDR1 LNHDA and CDR2 SQIVND (reference sequence). The CDR3 spells CASSISPGDVHNEQFF. CDR3 nucleotide sequence: TGTGCCAGTAGTATATCCCCGGGAGACGTCCACAATGAGCAGTTCTTC.